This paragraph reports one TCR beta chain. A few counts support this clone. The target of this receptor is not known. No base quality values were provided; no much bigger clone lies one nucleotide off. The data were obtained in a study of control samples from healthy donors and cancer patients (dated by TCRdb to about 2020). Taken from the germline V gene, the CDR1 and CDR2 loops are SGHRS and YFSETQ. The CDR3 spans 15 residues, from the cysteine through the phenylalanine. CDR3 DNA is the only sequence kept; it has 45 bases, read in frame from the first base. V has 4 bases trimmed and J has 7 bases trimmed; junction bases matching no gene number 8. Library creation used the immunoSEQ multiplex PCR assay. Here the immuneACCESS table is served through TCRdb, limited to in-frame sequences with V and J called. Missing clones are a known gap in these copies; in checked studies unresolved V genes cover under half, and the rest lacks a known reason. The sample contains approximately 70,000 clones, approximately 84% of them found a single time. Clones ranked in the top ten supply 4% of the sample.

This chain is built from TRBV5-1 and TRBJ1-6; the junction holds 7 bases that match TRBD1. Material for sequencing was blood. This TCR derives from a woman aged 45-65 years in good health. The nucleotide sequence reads TGCGCCAGCAGCCCCTCGGGGACAGCGAATTCACCCCTCCACTTT. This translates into CASSPSGTANSPLHF.